Sequencing of this T cell receptor beta chain was carried out in a study of blood T cells in healthy people across ages. Broader study findings: Age showed a roughly linear inverse relationship with TCR beta diversity per million T cells.

This clonotype was detected only a few times. As yet, its antigen is unknown. Combining a sample-barcoded 5' primer with a J-beta primer mix, a second PCR ran for about 7 to 12 cycles. Every sample gave at least 3 million paired-end reads containing CDR3. TCRdb re-called the 5' RACE reads through MiXCR, storing one row per CDR3 protein. Among approximately 810,000 distinct CDR3 sequences listed, about 30% were seen once. Individuals who donated were healthy Caucasians from Russia aged roughly 6 to 95. The germline V and J ends were trimmed by 5 bases and 7 bases, with 15 bases remaining between them. Germline V gene lookup returns CDR1 SGHAT and CDR2 FQNNGV. The CDR3 is made up of 14 amino acids.

Input material: blood. The receptor was derived from a woman older than 75 in good health. The chain combines TRBV11-2 with TRBJ2-1; D assignment may be TRBD1 or TRBD2 (5 bases each). The CDR3 nucleotides read TGTGCCAGCAGCCCCTCCTGGGGCGGGAATGAGCAGTTCTTC. It yields the protein CASSPSWGGNEQFF.